Listed below are T cell receptor beta chains from one sample, sequenced in a study of brain T cells in children with intractable seizures. Sequencing was performed with immunoSEQ multiplex PCR; in TCRdb, only in-frame clones are kept and a portion is missing. Among tens of thousands of clones listed, about 92% were seen once. The sample consisted of peripheral blood, taken at surgery. Receptors were obtained from a boy younger than two with tuberous sclerosis and intractable seizures. CDR3s leave out the opening cysteine and the closing phenylalanine or tryptophan. Clone size is shown for a subset of rows, as once, few, many or a class of expanded clone.

size: once; V: TRBV2; CDR3: ASSEQGAPGNTIY
size: -; V: TRBV7-4; CDR3: ASSSSKTGGNQPQH
size: -; V: TRBV5-1; CDR3: ASSFAPSSGQETQY
size: -; V: TRBV7-3; CDR3: ASSRNLAGGPGYNEQF
size: -; V: TRBV30; CDR3: AWSIGTVDQETQY
size: -; V: TRBV27; CDR3: ASSAGTGAYEQY
size: -; V: TRBV19; CDR3: ASSTTYYGGRTPLH
size: -; V: TRBV4-1; CDR3: ASSHVVARGSYNYGYT
size: -; V: TRBV28; CDR3: ASSGGEHMNTEAF
size: -; V: TRBV7-6; CDR3: ASTLGGRGAEQF
size: -; V: TRBV11-2; CDR3: ASSGTGQEETQY
size: -; V: TRBV2; CDR3: ARDTSSGNTIY
size: few; V: TRBV18; CDR3: ASSPPGTGPSYEQY
size: -; V: TRBV7-9; CDR3: ASSQDSANNYGYT
size: medium-sized; V: TRBV7-9; CDR3: ASSLATSGSSYEQY
size: -; V: TRBV11-2; CDR3: ASSPGLVPDTQY
size: once; V: TRBV25-1; CDR3: ASSESATSEDEQY
size: -; V: TRBV24-1; CDR3: ATSDGGGQVISYNEQF
size: -; V: TRBV7-2; CDR3: ASSLVGGDEQF
size: -; V: TRBV19; CDR3: ASSIPSASTDTQY
size: -; V: TRBV27; CDR3: ASSFLSPNTEAF
size: -; V: TRBV19; CDR3: ASSILTGWSYGYT
size: -; V: TRBV7-9; CDR3: ASSFPGQGRAEAF
size: -; V: TRBV19; CDR3: ASTRQVGQPQH
size: once; V: TRBV7-9; CDR3: ASSLVHRVDYGYT
size: -; V: TRBV13; CDR3: ASSLGTGRDYGYT
size: once; V: TRBV19; CDR3: ASRTSGSLAEQF